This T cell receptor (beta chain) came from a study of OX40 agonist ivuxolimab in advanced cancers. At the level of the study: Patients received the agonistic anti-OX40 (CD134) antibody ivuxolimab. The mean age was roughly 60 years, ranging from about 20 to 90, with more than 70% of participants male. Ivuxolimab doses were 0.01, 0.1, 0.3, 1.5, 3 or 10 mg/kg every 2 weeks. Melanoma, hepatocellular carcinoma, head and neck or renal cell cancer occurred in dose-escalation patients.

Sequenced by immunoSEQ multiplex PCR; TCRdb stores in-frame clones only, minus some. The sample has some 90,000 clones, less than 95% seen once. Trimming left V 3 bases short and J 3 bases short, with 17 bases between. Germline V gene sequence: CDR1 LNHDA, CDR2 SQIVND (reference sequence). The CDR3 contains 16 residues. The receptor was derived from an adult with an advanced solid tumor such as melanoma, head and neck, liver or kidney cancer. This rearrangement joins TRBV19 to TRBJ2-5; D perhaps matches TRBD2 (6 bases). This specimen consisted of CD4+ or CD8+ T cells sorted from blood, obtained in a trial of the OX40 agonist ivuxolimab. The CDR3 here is CASSIVPAGGKETQYF. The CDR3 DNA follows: TGTGCCAGTAGTATCGTACCAGCGGGCGGAAAAGAGACCCAGTACTTC. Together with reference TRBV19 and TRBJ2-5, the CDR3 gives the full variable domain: DGGITQSPKYLFRKEGQNVTLSCEQNLNHDAMYWYRQDPGQGLRLIYYSQIVNDFQKGDIAEGYSVSREKKESFPLTVTSAQKNPTAFYLCASSIVPAGGKETQYFGPGTRLLVL.